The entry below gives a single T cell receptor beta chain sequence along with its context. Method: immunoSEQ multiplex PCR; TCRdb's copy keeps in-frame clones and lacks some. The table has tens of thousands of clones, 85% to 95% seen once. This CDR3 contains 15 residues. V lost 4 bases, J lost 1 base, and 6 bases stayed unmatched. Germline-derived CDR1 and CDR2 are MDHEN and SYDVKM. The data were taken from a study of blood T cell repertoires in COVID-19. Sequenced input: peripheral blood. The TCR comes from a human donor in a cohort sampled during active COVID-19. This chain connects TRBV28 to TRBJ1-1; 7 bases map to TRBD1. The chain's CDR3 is CASSYDRVGNTEAFF. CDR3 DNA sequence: TGTGCCAGCAGTTACGACAGGGTGGGGAACACTGAAGCTTTCTTT.